The 8 T cell receptor beta chains below were found in one sample sequenced in a study of graft-versus-host responses after intestinal transplantation listed by TCRdb under 2021. The meaning of the sample's time point label: cells obtained before transplantation from donor or recipient. The library was prepared using the immunoSEQ multiplex PCR assay. TCRdb mirrors the immuneACCESS table, restricted to in-frame sequences. Some clones are absent from its copies; in checked studies, under half trace to an unresolved V gene, and the reason for the others is unknown. The sample table lists some 150,000 clones, about nine tenths of them with a count of one. The ten largest account for approximately 0.2% of the sample. These receptors' targets are unknown. Sequenced here: unstimulated CD4+ T cells sorted from spleen or lymph node cells, sampled before intestinal transplant. These TCRs come from a human donor who received an intestinal transplant.

The V call is TRBV30, the J call TRBJ2-2; 8 bases fit TRBD1. CDR1 is GTSNPN, CDR2 SVGIG, per germline (reference sequence). The CDR3 is 13 residues long. The junction had 3 bases not matched to a gene; V was cut back by 5 bases and J by 4 bases. The CDR3: CAWGQGGTGELFF. In DNA form, the CDR3 reads TGTGCCTGGGGACAGGGAGGCACCGGGGAGCTGTTTTTT.

The chain has TRBV9 and TRBJ1-2; a weak D match, TRBD1 (5 bases). CDR3 length: 14 residues. Germline CDR1 and CDR2: SGDLS and YYNGEE. The V end lost 3 bases, the J end lost 4 bases, and 13 bases lay between the germline ends. The CDR3 sequence is CASSGYRGFYGYTF. CDR3 DNA: TGTGCCAGCAGCGGATATCGGGGCTTCTATGGCTACACCTTC.

The J gene is TRBJ2-3, the V gene TRBV7-2; D is perhaps TRBD1 or TRBD2 (5 bases each). CDR3 length: 15 amino acids. Germline-derived CDR1 and CDR2 are SGHTA and FQGNSA. V gave up 11 bases and J gave up 4 bases, with 22 bases separating them. This CDR3 is CALTPGALGADTQYF. CDR3 bases: TGTGCCTTAACGCCCGGGGCCCTAGGGGCAGATACGCAGTATTTT.

V is TRBV10-3 and J is TRBJ2-7, with D tentatively TRBD1 (6 bases). Germline CDR1 reads ENHRY; CDR2 reads SYGVKD. Trimming took off 5 bases at V and 3 bases at J, with 23 bases between the two ends. The CDR3 length is 17 residues. The CDR3 protein is CAISTPIETGKYYEQYF. CDR3 nucleotides: TGTGCCATCAGTACCCCGATTGAAACAGGGAAATACTACGAGCAGTACTTC.

The J gene is TRBJ2-3, the V gene TRBV15; possibly TRBD1 or TRBD2 for D (6 bases each). The CDR3 runs to 16 residues. Germline V gene data show CDR1 as LNHNV and CDR2 as YYDKDF (reference sequence). Trimming stripped 1 base from V and 3 bases from J, with 14 bases between. The CDR3 DNA sequence: TGTGCCACCAGCAGAGTTTTGGGGGGCGCGACAGATACGCAGTATTTT. Translating it yields CATSRVLGGATDTQYF.

This chain uses TRBV27 with TRBJ1-4; D may be TRBD1 (6 bases). Trimming removed 5 bases from V and 0 bases from J, with 16 bases in between. CDR1 and CDR2 (germline): MNHEY, SMNVEV (reference sequence). CDR3 length: 17 residues. The CDR3 loop is CASSLGQGNPTNEKLFF. The CDR3 DNA reads as TGTGCCAGCAGTCTAGGGCAGGGGAACCCAACTAATGAAAAACTGTTTTTT.

The CDR3, as DNA: TGTGCCATCAGTGAGGACAGGGGGCGCAAGGCCAACGTCCTGACTTTC. This codes for CAISEDRGRKANVLTF. The rearrangement uses TRBV10-3 and TRBJ2-6, with 10 bases that match TRBD1. CDR3 length: 16 amino acids. The ends lost 2 bases at V and 6 bases at J; junction bases unmatched: 4. The germline V gene has CDR1 ENHRY and CDR2 SYGVKD.

V is TRBV7-9 and J is TRBJ2-7; TRBD2 matches at 10 bases. The CDR3 runs to 16 residues. Unmatched junction bases numbered 9, after V lost 1 base and J lost 6 bases. CDR1 and CDR2 (germline): SEHNR, FQNEAQ (reference sequence). The CDR3 is CASSLGGGAGGAEQYF. In nucleotides, the CDR3 is TGTGCCAGCAGCTTAGGGGGAGGAGCGGGAGGGGCCGAGCAGTACTTC.